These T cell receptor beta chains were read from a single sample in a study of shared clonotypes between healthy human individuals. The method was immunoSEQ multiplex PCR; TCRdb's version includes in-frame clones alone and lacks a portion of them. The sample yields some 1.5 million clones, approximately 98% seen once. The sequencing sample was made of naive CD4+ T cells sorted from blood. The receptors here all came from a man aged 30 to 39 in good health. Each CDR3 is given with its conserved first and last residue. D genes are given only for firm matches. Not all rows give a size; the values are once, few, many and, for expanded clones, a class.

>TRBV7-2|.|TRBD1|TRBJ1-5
TGTGCCAGCAGCGCACGACAGGGAGGACAGCCCCAGCATTTT
CASSARQGGQPQHF
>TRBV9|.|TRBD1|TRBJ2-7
TGTGCCAGCAGCGTGACAGGGGGAAGCTACGAGCAGTACTTC
CASSVTGGSYEQYF
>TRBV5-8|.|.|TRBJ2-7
TGTGCCAGCAGCTTTTACGTGGGGGTCTCCTACGAGCAGTACTTC
CASSFYVGVSYEQYF
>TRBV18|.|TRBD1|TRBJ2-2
TGTGCCAGCTCAGGGACAGCCACCGGGGAGCTGTTTTTT
CASSGTATGELFF
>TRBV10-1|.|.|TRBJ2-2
TGCGCCAGCACGGGGACGAACACCGGGGAGCTGTTTTTT
CASTGTNTGELFF
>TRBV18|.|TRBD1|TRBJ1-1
TGTGCCAGCTCACCCCAGGGGGCTATGGTAGACACTGAAGCTTTCTTT
CASSPQGAMVDTEAFF
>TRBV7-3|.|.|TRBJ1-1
TGTGCCAGCAGCTTAAGCGGGTTCAACACTGAAGCTTTCTTT
CASSLSGFNTEAFF
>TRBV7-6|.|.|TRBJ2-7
TGTGCCAGCAGCCTTATGAGCAGAGAGCAGTACTTC
CASSLMSREQYF
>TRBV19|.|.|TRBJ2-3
TGTGCCAGTAGTAGGCAGGGACGCACAGATACGCAGTATTTT
CASSRQGRTDTQYF
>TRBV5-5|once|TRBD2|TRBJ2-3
TGTGCCAGCAGCACTCTAGGGCTAGCGGCCACAGATACGCAGTATTTT
CASSTLGLAATDTQYF
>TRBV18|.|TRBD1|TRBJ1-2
TGTGCCAGCTCACCTGGGACAGCCGACAACTATGGCTACACCTTC
CASSPGTADNYGYTF
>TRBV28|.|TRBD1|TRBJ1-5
TGTGCCAGCAGTTTATTGGACAGGGGCCGCAATCAGCCCCAGCATTTT
CASSLLDRGRNQPQHF
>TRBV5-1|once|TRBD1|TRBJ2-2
TGCGCCGGAAGACAGGGTTCAGAGGGGGAGCTGTTTTTT
CAGRQGSEGELFF
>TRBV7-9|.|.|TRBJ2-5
TGTGCCATCCCTCAGGGGTCTGCGACCCAGTACTTC
CAIPQGSATQYF
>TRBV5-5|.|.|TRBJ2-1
TGTGCCAGCAGCTTGGGAGCAAGTTCCTACAATGAGCAGTTCTTC
CASSLGASSYNEQFF
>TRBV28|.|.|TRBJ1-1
TGTGCCAGCAGTCCCAGGGGATGGGACACTGAAGCTTTCTTT
CASSPRGWDTEAFF
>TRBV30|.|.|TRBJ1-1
TGTGCCTGGCGGTCTCGCGCGGCTGCTTTGATGAACACTGAAGCTTTCTTT
CAWRSRAAALMNTEAFF
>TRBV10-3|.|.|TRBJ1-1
TGTGCCATCAGTGAGTCTGGGGCCCTTAACCTGAACACTGAAGCTTTCTTT
CAISESGALNLNTEAFF
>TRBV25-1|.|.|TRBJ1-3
TGTGCCAGCAGTGAATGGGGGTTGGGAAACACCATATATTTT
CASSEWGLGNTIYF
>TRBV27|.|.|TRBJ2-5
TGTGCCAGCACTCCATTGGGAATGGAGACCCAGTACTTC
CASTPLGMETQYF
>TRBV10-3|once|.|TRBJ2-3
TGTGCCATCAGGATCGGGGACGGAGGCACAGATACGCAGTATTTT
CAIRIGDGGTDTQYF